This T cell receptor beta chain was profiled in a study of blood T cell repertoires in COVID-19. Profiling relied on immunoSEQ multiplex PCR, and the TCRdb table lists in-frame clones only, not all of them. The sample shows about 56,000 clones, approximately 89% of them seen only once. V lost 4 bases to trimming and J lost 7 bases, with 10 bases between them. The germline V gene encodes CDR1 MNHEY and CDR2 SVGAGI. This CDR3 has 12 amino acids. The genes are TRBV6-5 and TRBJ1-2; perhaps TRBD1 as D (6 bases). The sequence was obtained from a woman aged 60-70 years with COVID-19, enrolled during active disease. The sequenced material came from peripheral blood. CDR3 nucleotide sequence: TGTGCCAGCAGTTCACAGGGACGTGGCTACACCTTC. It encodes CASSSQGRGYTF.